This T cell receptor (beta chain) was captured by sequencing in a study of siplizumab effects on memory and regulatory T cells. Findings and caveats of the study: The diversity of naive T cells seemed greater than that of memory cells, and their alloresponse contribution seemed major. With siplizumab, cumulative frequency of CD4+ memory-derived alloreactive sequences dropped significantly. Researchers could not give a naive or memory phenotype to roughly 75-96% of proliferating CD4+ or CD8+ clones.

Concerning this clone: Antigen: not known.

The assay was immunoSEQ multiplex PCR, and TCRdb's table has in-frame clones only and misses some. The top ten hold approximately 0.1% of the sample, which has roughly 64,000 clones, 95% to 98% seen once. The TCR comes from a human donor in good health. The material sequenced was naive CD8+ T cells sorted from blood.

CDR3 loop: CASSPGTDTQYF. The CDR3 DNA is TGTGCCAGCAGCCCGGGCACAGATACGCAGTATTTT. The V and J genes are TRBV4-2 and TRBJ2-3, with D uncertain. CDR3 size: 12 residues. CDR1 is LGHNA and CDR2 is YNFKEQ in the germline V gene. V lost 4 bases and J 1 base, leaving 3 bases between the germline ends.